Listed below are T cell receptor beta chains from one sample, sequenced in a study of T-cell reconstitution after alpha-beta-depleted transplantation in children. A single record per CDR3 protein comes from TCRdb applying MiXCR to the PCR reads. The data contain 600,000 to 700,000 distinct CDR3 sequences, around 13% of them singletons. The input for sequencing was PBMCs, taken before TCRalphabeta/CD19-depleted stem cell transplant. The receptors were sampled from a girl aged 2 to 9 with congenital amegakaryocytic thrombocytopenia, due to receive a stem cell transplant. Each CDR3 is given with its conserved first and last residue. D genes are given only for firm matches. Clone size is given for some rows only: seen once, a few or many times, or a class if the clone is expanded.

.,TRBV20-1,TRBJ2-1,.,CSASGAPYNEQFF,TGCAGTGCTAGTGGGGCTCCCTACAATGAGCAGTTCTTC
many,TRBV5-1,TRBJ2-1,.,CASGGLLNNEQFF,TGCGCCAGCGGCGGACTACTAAACAATGAGCAGTTCTTC
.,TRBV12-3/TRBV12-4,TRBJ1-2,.,CASSLGQALGGGYTF,TGTGCCAGCAGTTTGGGTCAGGCCCTCGGGGGGGGCTACACCTTC
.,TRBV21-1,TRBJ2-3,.,CASSKGASSGRTDTQYF,TGTGCCAGCAGCAAAGGCGCGTCTAGCGGGAGGACAGATACGCAGTATTTT
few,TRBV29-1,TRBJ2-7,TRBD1,CSVELHLGDRGPYEQYF,TGCAGCGTTGAACTCCACCTAGGGGACAGGGGCCCCTACGAGCAGTACTTC
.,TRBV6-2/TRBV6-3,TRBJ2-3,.,CASSDGPQVIDRDTQYF,TGTGCCAGCAGTGACGGGCCCCAAGTCATTGACAGGGATACGCAGTATTTT
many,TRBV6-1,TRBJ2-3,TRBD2,CASSALAGNTDTQYF,TGTGCCAGCAGTGCCTTAGCGGGGAACACAGATACGCAGTATTTT
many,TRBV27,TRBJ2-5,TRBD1,CASRGTGEETQYF,TGTGCCAGCAGAGGAACAGGGGAGGAGACCCAGTACTTC
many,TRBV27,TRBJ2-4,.,CASRLLAKNIQYF,TGTGCCAGTAGACTCCTAGCCAAAAACATTCAGTACTTC
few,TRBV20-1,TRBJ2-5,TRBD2,CSAPGTSGRFQETQYF,TGCAGTGCCCCCGGGACTAGCGGGAGGTTCCAAGAGACCCAGTACTTC
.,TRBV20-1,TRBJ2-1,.,CSARDPGTYNEQFF,TGCAGTGCTAGAGATCCGGGGACCTACAATGAGCAGTTCTTC
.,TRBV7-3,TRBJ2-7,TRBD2,CASSLSRLAGQDYEQYF,TGTGCCAGCAGCTTATCGAGACTAGCGGGACAAGACTACGAGCAGTACTTC
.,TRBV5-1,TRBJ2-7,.,CASSHLEGSYEQYF,TGCGCCAGCAGCCACCTCGAGGGATCCTACGAGCAGTACTTC
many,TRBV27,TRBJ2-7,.,CASSLRGTSYEQYF,TGTGCCAGCAGTTTGAGGGGGACCTCCTACGAGCAGTACTTC
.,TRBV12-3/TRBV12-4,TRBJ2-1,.,CASSLEATRSDEQFF,TGTGCCAGCAGTTTAGAGGCAACTAGGTCGGATGAGCAGTTCTTC
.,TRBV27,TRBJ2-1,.,CASSLLVMGDNEQFF,TGTGCCAGCAGTTTATTGGTAATGGGAGACAATGAGCAGTTCTTC
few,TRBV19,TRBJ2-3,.,CASSIGGDPYTQYF,TGTGCCAGTAGTATAGGAGGCGATCCCTATACGCAGTATTTT
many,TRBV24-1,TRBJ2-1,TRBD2,CATSDLAGGKYNEQFF,TGTGCCACCAGTGATTTAGCGGGAGGGAAGTACAATGAGCAGTTCTTC
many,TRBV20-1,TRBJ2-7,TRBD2,CSARAGLAINHYEQYF,TGCAGTGCTAGAGCTGGACTAGCCATCAACCACTACGAGCAGTACTTC
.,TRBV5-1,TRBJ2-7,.,CASSSRDGFSYEQYF,TGCGCCAGCAGCTCCCGGGACGGATTCTCCTACGAGCAGTACTTC
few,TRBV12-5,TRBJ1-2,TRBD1,CASMSRDRVSGYTF,TGTGCCTCAATGTCCCGGGACAGGGTCAGTGGCTACACCTTC
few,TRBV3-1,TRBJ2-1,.,CASSQDFVWAGIRRSDEQFF,TGTGCCAGCAGCCAAGATTTTGTGTGGGCAGGCATCCGTCGGAGCGATGAGCAGTTCTTC
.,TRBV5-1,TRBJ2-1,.,CASSLGQVGNEQFF,TGCGCCAGCAGCTTGGGGCAGGTTGGGAATGAGCAGTTCTTC
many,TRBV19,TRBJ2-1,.,CASTGSGYNEQFF,TGTGCCAGTACGGGATCCGGGTACAATGAGCAGTTCTTC
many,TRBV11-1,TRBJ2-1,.,CASSLAPGAAGLHNEQFF,TGTGCCAGCAGCTTAGCGCCTGGGGCGGCAGGGTTACACAATGAGCAGTTCTTC
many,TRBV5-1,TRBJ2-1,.,CASSQDSDSYNEQFF,TGCGCCAGCAGCCAAGACAGTGACTCCTACAATGAGCAGTTCTTC
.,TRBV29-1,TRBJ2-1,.,CSVARSNNEQFF,TGCAGCGTTGCGAGGAGCAACAATGAGCAGTTCTTC
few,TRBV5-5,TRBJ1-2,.,CASSLVVAGYGYTF,TGTGCCAGCAGCTTGGTAGTGGCGGGCTATGGCTACACCTTC
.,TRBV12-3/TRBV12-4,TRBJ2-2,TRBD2,CASSSTSGNGGELFF,TGTGCCAGCAGTTCGACTAGCGGGAATGGCGGGGAGCTGTTTTTT
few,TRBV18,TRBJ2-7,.,CASSTTVGAVSYEQYF,TGTGCCAGCTCAACGACCGTCGGCGCCGTGTCCTACGAGCAGTACTTC
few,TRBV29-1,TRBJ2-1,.,CSVETRRDEDEQFF,TGCAGCGTTGAAACTCGACGGGATGAGGATGAGCAGTTCTTC
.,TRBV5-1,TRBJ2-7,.,CASSPGGPDEQYF,TGCGCCAGCAGCCCCGGCGGCCCTGACGAGCAGTACTTC
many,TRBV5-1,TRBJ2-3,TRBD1,CASSRDRAADTQYF,TGCGCCAGCAGCAGGGACAGGGCGGCAGATACGCAGTATTTT
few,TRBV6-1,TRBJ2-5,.,CASSPRTNYLETQYF,TGTGCCAGCAGTCCACGGACCAATTACTTAGAGACCCAGTACTTC
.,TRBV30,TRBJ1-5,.,CALGGNQPQHF,TGTGCCTTGGGGGGCAATCAGCCCCAGCATTTT